Listed below are T cell receptor beta chains from one sample, sequenced in a study of blood T cell repertoires in COVID-19. Profiled with immunoSEQ multiplex PCR; TCRdb holds only in-frame clones, not every one. This sample yields about 200,000 clones, of which about four fifths are seen a single time; 10% to 15% belongs to the top ten. Source material: peripheral blood. These receptors came from a woman aged 40-49 years with acute or convalescent COVID-19. CDR3s include the opening cysteine and the closing phenylalanine or tryptophan. The D gene is left open where the match is weak.

V | D | CDR3
TRBV2 | TRBD1 | CASRRQGANTEAFF
TRBV19 | . | CASSPSGGDPRPQHF
TRBV11-2 | TRBD2 | CASSLEGTSGLQSNEQFF
TRBV12-3/TRBV12-4 | . | CASSFRGDYGYTF
TRBV19 | . | CATTSTGMGNEQYF
TRBV6-4 | . | CASSQLIAGTDTQYF
TRBV6-5 | . | CASSLVNTIYF
TRBV7-9 | TRBD1 | CASRAARTGSSYEQYF
TRBV5-4 | . | CASSLQGRGLDNEQFF
TRBV11-2 | TRBD1 | CASSRMDRGYEQYF